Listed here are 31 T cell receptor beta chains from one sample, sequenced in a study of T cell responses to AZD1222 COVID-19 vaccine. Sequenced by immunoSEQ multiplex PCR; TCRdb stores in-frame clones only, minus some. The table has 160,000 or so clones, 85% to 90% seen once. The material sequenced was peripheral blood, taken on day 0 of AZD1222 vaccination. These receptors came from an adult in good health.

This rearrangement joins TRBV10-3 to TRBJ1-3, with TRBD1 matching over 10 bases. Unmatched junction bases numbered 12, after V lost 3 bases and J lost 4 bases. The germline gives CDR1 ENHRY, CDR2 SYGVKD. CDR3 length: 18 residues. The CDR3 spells CAISDSVGQGFLGNTIYF. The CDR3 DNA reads TGTGCCATCAGTGACAGTGTGGGACAGGGGTTCCTCGGAAACACCATATATTTT.

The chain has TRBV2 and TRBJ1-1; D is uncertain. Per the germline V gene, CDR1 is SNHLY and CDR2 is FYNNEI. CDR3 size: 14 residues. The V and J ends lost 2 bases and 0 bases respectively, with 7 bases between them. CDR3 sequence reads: CASSEPLMNTEAFF. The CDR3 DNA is TGTGCCAGCAGTGAACCATTAATGAACACTGAAGCTTTCTTT.

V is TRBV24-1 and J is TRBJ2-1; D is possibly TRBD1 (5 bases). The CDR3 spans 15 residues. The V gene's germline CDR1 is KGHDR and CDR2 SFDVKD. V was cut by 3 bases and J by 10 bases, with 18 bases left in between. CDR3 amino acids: CATSDGANRLPEQFF. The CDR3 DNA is TGTGCCACCAGTGATGGAGCCAACAGGCTGCCCGAGCAGTTCTTC.

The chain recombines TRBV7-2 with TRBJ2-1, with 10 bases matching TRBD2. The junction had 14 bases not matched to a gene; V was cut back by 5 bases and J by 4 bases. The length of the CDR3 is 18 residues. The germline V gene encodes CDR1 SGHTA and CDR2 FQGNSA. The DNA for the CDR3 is TGTGCCAGCAGCCCTGGGGGACTAGCGATAGACCTTTACAATGAGCAGTTCTTC. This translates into CASSPGGLAIDLYNEQFF. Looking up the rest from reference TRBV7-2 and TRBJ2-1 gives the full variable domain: GAGVSQSPSNKVTEKGKDVELRCDPISGHTALYWYRQSLGQGLEFLIYFQGNSAPDKSGLPSDRFSAERTGGSVSTLTIQRTQQEDSAVYLCASSPGGLAIDLYNEQFFGPGTRLTVL.

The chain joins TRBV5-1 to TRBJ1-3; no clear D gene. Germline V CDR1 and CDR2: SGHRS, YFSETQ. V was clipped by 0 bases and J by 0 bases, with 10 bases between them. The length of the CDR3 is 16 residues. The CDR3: CASSLDGPSSGNTIYF. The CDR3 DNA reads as TGCGCCAGCAGCTTGGACGGGCCTAGCTCTGGAAACACCATATATTTT.

This chain's CDR3 is CASRGNTIYF. CDR3 bases: TGTGCCAGCAGGGGAAACACCATATATTTT. This sequence joins TRBV19 and TRBJ1-3; D uncertain. V dropped 9 bases and J dropped 4 bases, with 4 bases sitting between them. Germline lookup yields CDR1 LNHDA and CDR2 SQIVND (reference sequence). The CDR3 loop spans 10 amino acids.

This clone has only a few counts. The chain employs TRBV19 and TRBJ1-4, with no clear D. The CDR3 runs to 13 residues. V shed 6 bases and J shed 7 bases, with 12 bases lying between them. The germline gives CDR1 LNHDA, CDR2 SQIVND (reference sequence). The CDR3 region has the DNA TGTGCCAGTAGAAATATGGACGCTGAAAAACTGTTTTTT. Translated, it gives CASRNMDAEKLFF.

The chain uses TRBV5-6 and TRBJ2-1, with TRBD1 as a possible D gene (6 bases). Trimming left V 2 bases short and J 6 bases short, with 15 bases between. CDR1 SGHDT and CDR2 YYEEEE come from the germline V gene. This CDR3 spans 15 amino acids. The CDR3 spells CASSFGQRIRNEQFF. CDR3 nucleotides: TGTGCCAGCAGCTTTGGACAGAGAATCCGCAATGAGCAGTTCTTC.

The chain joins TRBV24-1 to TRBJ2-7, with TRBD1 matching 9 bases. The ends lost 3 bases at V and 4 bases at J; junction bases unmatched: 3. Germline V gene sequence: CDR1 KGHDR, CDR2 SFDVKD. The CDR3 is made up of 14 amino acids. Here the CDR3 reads CATSDRDRAYEQYF. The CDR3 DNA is TGTGCCACCAGTGATAGGGACAGGGCGTACGAGCAGTACTTC.

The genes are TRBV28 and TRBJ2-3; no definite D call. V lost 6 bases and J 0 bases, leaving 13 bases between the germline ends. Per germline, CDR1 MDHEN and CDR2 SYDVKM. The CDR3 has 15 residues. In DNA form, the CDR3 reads TGTGCCAGCAGAGCAGACATTGAGAGCACAGATACGCAGTATTTT. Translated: CASRADIESTDTQYF.

CDR3 DNA: TGTGCCAGCGCGTTATGGGGGACTGAAGCTTTCTTT. Amino acid sequence: CASALWGTEAFF. The V call is TRBV27, the J call TRBJ1-1; D perhaps matches TRBD1 (5 bases). Per germline, CDR1 MNHEY and CDR2 SMNVEV (reference sequence). CDR3 length equals 12 residues. Trimming cost V 8 bases and J 5 bases, with 12 bases left between them.

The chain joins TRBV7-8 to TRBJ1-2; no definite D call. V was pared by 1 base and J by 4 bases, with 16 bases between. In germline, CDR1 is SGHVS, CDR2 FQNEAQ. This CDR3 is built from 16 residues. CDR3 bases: TGTGCCAGCAGCTTAGAGATGTCCAGGCCTTTCTATGGCTACACCTTC. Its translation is CASSLEMSRPFYGYTF.

CDR3: CASSLRGGVYEQYV. CDR3 sequence (DNA): TGTGCCAGCAGCTTAAGGGGGGGAGTCTACGAGCAGTACGTC. The rearrangement uses TRBV7-8 and TRBJ2-7; TRBD2 is a possible D gene (7 bases). The CDR3 runs 14 residues. Trimming pared 2 bases from V and 3 bases from J, leaving 11 bases between. Germline V lookup: CDR1 SGHVS, CDR2 FQNEAQ.

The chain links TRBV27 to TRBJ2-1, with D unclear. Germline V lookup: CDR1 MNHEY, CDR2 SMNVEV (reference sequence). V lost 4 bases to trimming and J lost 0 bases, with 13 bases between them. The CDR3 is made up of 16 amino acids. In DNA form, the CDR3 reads TGTGCCAGCAGTTCCGGGTTGAGACGCTCCTACAATGAGCAGTTCTTC. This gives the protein CASSSGLRRSYNEQFF.

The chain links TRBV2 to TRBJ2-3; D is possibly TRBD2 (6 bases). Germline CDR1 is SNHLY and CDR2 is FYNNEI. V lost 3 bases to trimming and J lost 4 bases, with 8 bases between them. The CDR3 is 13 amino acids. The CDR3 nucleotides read TGTGCCAGCAGTGACGGGAGTGCAGATACGCAGTATTTT. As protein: CASSDGSADTQYF.

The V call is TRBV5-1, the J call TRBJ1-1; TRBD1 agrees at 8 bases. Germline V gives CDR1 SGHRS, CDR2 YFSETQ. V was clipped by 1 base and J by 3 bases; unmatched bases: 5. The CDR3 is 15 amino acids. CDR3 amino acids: CASSLQGQGDTEAFF. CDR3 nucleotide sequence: TGCGCCAGCAGCTTGCAAGGACAGGGCGACACTGAAGCTTTCTTT.

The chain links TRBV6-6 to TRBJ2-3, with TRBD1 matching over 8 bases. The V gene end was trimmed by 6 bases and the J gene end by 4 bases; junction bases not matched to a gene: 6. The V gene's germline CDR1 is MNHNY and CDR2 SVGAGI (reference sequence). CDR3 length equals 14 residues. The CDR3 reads CASREGQGPDTQYF. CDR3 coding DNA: TGTGCCAGCAGAGAAGGACAGGGCCCAGATACGCAGTATTTT.

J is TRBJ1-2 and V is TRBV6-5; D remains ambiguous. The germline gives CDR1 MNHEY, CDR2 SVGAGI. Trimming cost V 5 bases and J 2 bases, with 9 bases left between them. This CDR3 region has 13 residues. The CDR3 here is CASSHRENYGYTF. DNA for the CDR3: TGTGCCAGCAGTCATAGGGAGAACTATGGCTACACCTTC.

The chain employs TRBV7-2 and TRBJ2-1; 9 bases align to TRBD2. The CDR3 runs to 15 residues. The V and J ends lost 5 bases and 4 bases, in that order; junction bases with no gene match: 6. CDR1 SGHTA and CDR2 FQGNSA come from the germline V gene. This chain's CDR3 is CASSAASGDYNEQFF. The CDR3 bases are TGTGCCAGCAGCGCCGCTAGCGGGGATTACAATGAGCAGTTCTTC.

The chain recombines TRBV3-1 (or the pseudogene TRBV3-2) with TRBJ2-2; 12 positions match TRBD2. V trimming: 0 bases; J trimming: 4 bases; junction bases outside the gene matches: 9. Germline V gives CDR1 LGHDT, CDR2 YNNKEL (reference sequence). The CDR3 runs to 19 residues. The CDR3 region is CASSQDRRLAGVSTGELFF. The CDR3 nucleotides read TGTGCCAGCAGCCAAGATAGGAGACTAGCGGGAGTGTCCACCGGGGAGCTGTTTTTT.

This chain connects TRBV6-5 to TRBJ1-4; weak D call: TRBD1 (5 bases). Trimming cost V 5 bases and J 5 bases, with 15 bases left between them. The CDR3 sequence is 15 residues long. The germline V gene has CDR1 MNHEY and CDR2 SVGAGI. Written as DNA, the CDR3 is TGTGCCAGCAGTCCCGACAGAGCTTTGAATGAAAAACTGTTTTTT. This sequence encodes CASSPDRALNEKLFF.

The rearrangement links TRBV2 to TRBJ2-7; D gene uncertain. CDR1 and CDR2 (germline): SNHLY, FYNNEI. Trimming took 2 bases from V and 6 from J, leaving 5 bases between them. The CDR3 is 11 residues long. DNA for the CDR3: TGTGCCAGCAGTGAAAAATTCGAGCAGTACTTC. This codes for CASSEKFEQYF.

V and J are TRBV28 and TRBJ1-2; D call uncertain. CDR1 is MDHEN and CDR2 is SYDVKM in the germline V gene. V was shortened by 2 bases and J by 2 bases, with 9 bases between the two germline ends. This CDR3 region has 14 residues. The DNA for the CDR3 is TGTGCCAGCAGTTTAGGATTCGACAACTATGGCTACACCTTC. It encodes CASSLGFDNYGYTF.

The CDR3, as DNA: TGTGCCAGCAGTGAAGTGGTGACTGGGAAGCTGTTTTTT. This encodes CASSEVVTGKLFF. The V call is TRBV6-1, the J call TRBJ2-2; D call uncertain. Germline V gene sequence: CDR1 MNHNS, CDR2 SASEGT. The CDR3 runs to 13 residues. Trimming removed 1 base at V and 12 bases at J, with 12 bases between.

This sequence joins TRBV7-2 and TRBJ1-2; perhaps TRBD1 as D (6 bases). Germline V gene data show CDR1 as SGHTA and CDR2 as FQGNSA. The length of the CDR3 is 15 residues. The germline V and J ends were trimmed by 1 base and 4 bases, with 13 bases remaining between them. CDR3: CASSLDIGGFYGYTF. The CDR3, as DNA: TGTGCCAGCAGCTTAGATATAGGGGGATTCTATGGCTACACCTTC.

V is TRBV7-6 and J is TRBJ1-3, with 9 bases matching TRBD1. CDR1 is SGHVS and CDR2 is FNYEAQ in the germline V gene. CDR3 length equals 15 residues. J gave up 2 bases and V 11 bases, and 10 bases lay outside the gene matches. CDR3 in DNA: TGTGCCGTAGCCGGGGGGACAGGGCCTGGAAACACCATATATTTT. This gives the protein CAVAGGTGPGNTIYF.

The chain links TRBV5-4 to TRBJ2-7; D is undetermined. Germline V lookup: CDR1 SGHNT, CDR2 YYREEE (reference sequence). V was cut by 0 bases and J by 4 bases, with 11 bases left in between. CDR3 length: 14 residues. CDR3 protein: CASSLDFSAYEQYF. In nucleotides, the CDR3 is TGTGCCAGCAGCTTGGATTTTTCAGCTTACGAGCAGTACTTC.

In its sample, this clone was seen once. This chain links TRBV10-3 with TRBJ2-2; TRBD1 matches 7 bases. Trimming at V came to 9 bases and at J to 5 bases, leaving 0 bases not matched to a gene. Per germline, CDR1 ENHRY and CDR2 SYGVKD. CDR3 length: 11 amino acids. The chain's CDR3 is CAIQGTGELFF. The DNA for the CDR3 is TGTGCCATACAGGGGACCGGGGAGCTGTTTTTT.

CDR3 protein: CASSAGGDSEKAFF. The CDR3 coding sequence is TGTGCCAGCAGCGCGGGGGGGGACAGTGAAAAAGCTTTCTTT. V gene TRBV6-5 combines with J gene TRBJ1-1, with TRBD1 matching 7 bases. Germline V gives CDR1 MNHEY, CDR2 SVGAGI. V dropped 6 bases and J dropped 9; count of bases not matched to a gene: 13. The length of the CDR3 is 14 residues.

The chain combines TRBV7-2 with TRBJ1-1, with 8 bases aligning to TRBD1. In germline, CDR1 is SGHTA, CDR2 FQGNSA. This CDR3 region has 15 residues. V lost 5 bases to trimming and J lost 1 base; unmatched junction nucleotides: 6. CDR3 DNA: TGTGCCAGCAGCCCACGCGGGACAGGGAACACTGAAGCTTTCTTT. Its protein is CASSPRGTGNTEAFF.

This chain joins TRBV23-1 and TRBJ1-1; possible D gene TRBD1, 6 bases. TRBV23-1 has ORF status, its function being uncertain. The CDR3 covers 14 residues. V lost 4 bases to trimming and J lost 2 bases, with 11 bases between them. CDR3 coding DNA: TGCGCCAGCAGTCCTCCAGGGGTAAACACTGAAGCTTTCTTT. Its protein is CASSPPGVNTEAFF.